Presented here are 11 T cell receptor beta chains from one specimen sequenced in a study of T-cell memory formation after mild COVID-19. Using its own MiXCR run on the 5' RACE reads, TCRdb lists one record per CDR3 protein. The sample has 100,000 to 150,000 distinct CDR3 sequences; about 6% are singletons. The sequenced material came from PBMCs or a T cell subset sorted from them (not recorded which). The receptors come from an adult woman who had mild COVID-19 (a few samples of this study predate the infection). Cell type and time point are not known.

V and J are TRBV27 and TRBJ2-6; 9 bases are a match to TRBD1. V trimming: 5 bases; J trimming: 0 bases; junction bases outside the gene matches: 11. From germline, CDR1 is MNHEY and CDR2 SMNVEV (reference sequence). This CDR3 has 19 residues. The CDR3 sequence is CASSVTGGQGPSGANVLTF. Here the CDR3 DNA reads TGTGCCAGCAGTGTCACCGGGGGACAGGGCCCCTCTGGGGCCAACGTCCTGACTTTC.

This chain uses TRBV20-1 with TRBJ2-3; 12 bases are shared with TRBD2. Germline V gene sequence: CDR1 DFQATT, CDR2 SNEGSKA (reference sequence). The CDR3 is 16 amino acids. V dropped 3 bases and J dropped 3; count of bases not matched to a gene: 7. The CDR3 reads CSASATSGSGTDTQYF. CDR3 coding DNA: TGCAGTGCTAGTGCGACTAGCGGGAGTGGGACAGATACGCAGTATTTT.

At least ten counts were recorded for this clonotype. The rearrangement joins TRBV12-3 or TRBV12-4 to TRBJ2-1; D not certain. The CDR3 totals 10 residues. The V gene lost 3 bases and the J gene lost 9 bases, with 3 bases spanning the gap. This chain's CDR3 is CASSLREQFF. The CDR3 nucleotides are TGTGCCAGCAGTTTGCGTGAGCAGTTCTTC.

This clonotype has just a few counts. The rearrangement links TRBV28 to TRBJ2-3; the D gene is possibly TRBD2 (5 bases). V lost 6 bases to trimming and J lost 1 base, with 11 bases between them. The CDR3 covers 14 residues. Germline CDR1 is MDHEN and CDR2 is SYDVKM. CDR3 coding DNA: TGTGCCAGCAGCGAGGGTTCGGGCACAGATACGCAGTATTTT. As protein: CASSEGSGTDTQYF.

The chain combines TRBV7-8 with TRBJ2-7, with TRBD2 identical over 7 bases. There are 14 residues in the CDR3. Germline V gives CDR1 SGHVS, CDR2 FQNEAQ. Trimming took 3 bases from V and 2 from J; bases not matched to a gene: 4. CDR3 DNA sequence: TGTGCCAGCAGCTTCGGAGGACTAGCCTACGAGCAGTACTTC. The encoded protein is CASSFGGLAYEQYF.

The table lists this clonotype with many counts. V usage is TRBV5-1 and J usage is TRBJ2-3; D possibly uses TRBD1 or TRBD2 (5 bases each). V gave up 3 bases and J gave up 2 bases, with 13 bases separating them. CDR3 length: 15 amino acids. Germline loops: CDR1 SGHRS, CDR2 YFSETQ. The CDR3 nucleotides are TGCGCCAGCAGCTCGGGGCAGCTCCTCACAGATACGCAGTATTTT. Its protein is CASSSGQLLTDTQYF.

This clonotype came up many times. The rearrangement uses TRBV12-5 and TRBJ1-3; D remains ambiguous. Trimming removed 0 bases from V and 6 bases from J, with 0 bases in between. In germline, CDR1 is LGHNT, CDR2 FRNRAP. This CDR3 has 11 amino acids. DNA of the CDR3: TGTGCTAGTGGTTTGGTAAACACCATATATTTT. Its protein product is CASGLVNTIYF.

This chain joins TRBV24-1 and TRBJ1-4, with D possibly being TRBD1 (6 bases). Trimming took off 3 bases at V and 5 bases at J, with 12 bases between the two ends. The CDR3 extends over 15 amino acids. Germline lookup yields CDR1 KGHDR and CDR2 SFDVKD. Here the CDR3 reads CATSDGGQGNEKLFF. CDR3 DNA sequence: TGTGCCACCAGTGATGGGGGTCAGGGGAATGAAAAACTGTTTTTT.

The CDR3 sequence: CASTSSGLSGNTIYF. In DNA, the CDR3 is TGTGCCAGCACCTCAAGCGGACTCTCTGGAAACACCATATATTTT. The chain is built from TRBV7-2 and TRBJ1-3, with unresolved D. The V end lost 7 bases, the J end lost 0 bases, and 13 bases lay between the germline ends. The germline gives CDR1 SGHTA, CDR2 FQGNSA. The CDR3 is made up of 15 amino acids.

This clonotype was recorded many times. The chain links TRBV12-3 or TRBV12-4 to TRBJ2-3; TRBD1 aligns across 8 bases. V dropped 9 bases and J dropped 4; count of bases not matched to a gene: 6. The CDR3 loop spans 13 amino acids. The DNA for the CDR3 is TGTGCCAGTGGACAGGGTACCCCAGATACGCAGTATTTT. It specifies CASGQGTPDTQYF.

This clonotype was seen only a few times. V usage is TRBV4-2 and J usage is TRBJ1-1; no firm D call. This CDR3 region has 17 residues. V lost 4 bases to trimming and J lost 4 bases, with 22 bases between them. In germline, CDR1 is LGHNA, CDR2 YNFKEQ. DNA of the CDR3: TGTGCCAGCAGCCCGCGCCATTCCGGGATTAGAGGCACTGAAGCTTTCTTT. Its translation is CASSPRHSGIRGTEAFF.